This T cell receptor (beta chain) was identified during a study of CD4 T cells in relation to SARS-CoV-2 and coronaviruses. CDR1 SGHVS and CDR2 FQNEAQ come from the germline V gene. CDR3 size: 15 residues. V lost 4 bases to trimming and J lost 1 base; unmatched junction nucleotides: 4. This clone was observed a single time. Its antigen is unidentified. Profiled with immunoSEQ multiplex PCR; TCRdb holds only in-frame clones, not every one. The sample includes about 40,000 clones, about 86% seen only once; the top ten take 6.6%. V gene TRBV7-8 combines with J gene TRBJ2-1, with 7 bases matching TRBD1. The sample comprised naive CD4+ T cells from PBMCs, cultured in vitro. The subset: naive CD4+ T cells isolated by negative enrichment. The clonotype originates from an adult with COVID-19. This CDR3 is CASSSDRASYNEQFF. In DNA, the CDR3 is TGTGCCAGCAGCTCTGACAGGGCATCCTACAATGAGCAGTTCTTC.